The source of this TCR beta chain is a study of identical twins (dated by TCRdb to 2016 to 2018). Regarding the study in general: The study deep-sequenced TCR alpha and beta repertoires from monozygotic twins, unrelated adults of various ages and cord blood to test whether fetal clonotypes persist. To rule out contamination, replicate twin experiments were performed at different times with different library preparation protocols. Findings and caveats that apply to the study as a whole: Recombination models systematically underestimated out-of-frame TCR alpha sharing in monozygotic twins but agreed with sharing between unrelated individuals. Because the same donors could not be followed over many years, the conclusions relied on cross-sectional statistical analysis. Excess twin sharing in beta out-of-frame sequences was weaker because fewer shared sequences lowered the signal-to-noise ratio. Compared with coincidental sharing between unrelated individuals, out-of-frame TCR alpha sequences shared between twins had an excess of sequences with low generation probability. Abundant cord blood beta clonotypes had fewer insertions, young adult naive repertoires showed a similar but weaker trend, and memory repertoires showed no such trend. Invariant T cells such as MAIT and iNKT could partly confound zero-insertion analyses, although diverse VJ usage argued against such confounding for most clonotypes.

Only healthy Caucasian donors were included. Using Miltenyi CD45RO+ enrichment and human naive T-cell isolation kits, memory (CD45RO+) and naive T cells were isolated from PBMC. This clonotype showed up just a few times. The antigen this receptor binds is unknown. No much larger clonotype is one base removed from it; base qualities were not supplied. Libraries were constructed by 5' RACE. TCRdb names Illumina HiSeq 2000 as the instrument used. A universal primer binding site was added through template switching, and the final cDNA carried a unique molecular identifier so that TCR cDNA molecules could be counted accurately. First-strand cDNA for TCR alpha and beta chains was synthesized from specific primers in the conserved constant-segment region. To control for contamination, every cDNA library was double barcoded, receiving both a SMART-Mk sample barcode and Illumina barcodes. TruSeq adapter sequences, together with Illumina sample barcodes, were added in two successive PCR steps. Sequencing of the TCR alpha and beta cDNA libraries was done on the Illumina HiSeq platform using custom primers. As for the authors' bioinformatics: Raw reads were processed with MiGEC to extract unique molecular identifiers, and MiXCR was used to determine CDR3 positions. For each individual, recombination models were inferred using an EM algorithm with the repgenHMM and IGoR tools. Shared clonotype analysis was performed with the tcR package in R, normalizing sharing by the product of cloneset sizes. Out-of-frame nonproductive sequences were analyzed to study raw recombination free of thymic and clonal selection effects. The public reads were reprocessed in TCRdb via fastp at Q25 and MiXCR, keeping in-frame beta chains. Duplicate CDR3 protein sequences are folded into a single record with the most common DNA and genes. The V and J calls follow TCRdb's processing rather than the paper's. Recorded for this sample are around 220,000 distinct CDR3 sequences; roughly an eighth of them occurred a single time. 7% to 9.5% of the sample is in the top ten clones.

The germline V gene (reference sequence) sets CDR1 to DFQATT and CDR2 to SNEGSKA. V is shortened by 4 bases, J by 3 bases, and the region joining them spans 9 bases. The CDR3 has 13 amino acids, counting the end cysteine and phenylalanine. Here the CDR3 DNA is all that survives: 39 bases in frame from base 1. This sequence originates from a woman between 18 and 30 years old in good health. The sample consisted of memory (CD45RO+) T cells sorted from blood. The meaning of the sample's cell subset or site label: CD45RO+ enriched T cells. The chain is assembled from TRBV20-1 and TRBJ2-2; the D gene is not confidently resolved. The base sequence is TGCAGTGCTACCGCAGGACACACCGGGGAGCTGTTTTTT. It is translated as CSATAGHTGELFF.